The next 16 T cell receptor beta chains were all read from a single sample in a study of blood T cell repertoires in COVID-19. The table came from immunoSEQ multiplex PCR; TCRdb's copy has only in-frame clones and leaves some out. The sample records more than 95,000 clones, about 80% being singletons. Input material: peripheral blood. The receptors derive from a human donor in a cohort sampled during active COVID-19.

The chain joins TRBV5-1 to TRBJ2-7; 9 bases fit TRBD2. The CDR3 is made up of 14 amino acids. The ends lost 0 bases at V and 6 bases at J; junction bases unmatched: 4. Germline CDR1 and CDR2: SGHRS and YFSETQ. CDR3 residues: CASSLALAGTEQYF. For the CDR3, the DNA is TGCGCCAGCAGCTTGGCTCTAGCGGGAACCGAGCAGTACTTC.

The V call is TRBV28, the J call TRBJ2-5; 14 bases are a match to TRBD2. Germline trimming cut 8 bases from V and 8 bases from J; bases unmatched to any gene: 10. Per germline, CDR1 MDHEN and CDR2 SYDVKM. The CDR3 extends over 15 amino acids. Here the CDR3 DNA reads TGTGCCAGCCGAGGTGCCGGACTAGCGGGAGGAACCCAGTACTTC. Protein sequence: CASRGAGLAGGTQYF.

The CDR3 reads CATGRSGTEAFF. As DNA, the CDR3 is TGTGCCACCGGACGTAGCGGAACTGAAGCTTTCTTT. The chain employs TRBV6-5 and TRBJ1-1; D not certain. Between the trimmed V and J ends, which lost 10 bases and 5 bases, there was a span of 14 bases. Germline V lookup: CDR1 MNHEY, CDR2 SVGAGI. The CDR3 runs to 12 residues.

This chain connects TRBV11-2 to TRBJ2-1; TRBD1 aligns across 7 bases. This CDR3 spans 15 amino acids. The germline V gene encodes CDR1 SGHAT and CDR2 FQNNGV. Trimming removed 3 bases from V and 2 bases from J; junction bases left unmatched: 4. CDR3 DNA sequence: TGTGCCAGCAGCTTGTACAGGGGCGCCTACAATGAGCAGTTCTTC. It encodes CASSLYRGAYNEQFF.

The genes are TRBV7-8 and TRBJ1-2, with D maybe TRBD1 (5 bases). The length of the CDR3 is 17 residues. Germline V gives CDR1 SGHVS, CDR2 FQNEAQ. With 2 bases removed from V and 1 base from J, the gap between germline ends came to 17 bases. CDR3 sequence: CASSLFMGQNFNYGYTF. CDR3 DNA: TGTGCCAGCAGCTTATTCATGGGGCAAAACTTTAACTATGGCTACACCTTC.

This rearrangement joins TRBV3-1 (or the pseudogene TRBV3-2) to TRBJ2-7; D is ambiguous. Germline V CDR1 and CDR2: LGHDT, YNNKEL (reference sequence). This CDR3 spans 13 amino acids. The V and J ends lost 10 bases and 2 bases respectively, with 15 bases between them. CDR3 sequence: CAIGPGNPYEQYF. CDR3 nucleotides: TGTGCCATCGGTCCGGGTAACCCCTACGAGCAGTACTTC.

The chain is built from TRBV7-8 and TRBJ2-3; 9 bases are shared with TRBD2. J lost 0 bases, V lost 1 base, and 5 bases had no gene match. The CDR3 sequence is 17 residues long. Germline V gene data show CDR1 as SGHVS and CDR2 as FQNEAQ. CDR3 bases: TGTGCCAGCAGCTTAGGGACTAGCGTGCCTAGCACAGATACGCAGTATTTT. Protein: CASSLGTSVPSTDTQYF.

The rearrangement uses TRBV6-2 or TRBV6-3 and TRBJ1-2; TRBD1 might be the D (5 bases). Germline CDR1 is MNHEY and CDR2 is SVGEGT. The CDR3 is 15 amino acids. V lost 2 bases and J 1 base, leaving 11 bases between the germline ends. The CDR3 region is CASSYAWDYNYGYTF. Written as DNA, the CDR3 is TGTGCCAGCAGTTACGCCTGGGACTATAACTATGGCTACACCTTC.

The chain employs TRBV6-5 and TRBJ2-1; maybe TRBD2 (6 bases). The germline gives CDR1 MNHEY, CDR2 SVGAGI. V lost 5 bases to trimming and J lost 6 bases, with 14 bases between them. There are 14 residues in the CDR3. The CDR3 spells CASSPRWTTNEQFF. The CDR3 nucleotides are TGTGCCAGCAGTCCAAGATGGACTACCAATGAGCAGTTCTTC.

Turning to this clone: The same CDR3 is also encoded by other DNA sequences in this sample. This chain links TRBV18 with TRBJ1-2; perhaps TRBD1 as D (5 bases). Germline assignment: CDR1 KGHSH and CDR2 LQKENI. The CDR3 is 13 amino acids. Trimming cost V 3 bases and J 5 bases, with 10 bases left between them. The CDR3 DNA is TGTGCCAGCTCACCGGGGCAGTATTATGGCTACACCTTC. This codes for CASSPGQYYGYTF. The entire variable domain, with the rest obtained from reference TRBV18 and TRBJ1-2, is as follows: NAGVMQNPRHLVRRRGQEARLRCSPMKGHSHVYWYRQLPEEGLKFMVYLQKENIIDESGMPKERFSAEFPKEGPSILRIQQVVRGDSAAYFCASSPGQYYGYTFGSGTRLTVV.

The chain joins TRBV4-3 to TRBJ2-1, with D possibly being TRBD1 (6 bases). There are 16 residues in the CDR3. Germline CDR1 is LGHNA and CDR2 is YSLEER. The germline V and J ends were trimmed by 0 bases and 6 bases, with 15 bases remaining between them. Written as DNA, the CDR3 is TGCGCCAGCAGCCAAGATTGGGCAGGGGCGGGCAATGAGCAGTTCTTC. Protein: CASSQDWAGAGNEQFF.

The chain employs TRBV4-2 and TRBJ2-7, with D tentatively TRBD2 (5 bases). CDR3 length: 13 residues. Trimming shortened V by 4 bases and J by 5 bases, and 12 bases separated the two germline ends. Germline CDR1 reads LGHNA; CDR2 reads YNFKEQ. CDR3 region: CASSLLRAHEQYF. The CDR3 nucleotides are TGTGCCAGCAGCCTCCTGAGGGCCCACGAGCAGTACTTC.

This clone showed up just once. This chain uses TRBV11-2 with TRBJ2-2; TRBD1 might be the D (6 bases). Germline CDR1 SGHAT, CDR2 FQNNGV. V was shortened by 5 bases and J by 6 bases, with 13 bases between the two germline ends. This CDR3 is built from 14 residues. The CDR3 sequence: CASSTNRVAGELFF. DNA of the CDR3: TGTGCCAGCAGCACAAACAGGGTCGCCGGGGAGCTGTTTTTT.

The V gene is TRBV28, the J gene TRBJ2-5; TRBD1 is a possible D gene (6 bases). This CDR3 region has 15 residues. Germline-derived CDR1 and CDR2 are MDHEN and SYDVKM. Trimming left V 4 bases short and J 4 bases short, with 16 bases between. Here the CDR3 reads CASSSRGQKRETQYF. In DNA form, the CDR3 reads TGTGCCAGCAGTTCCAGGGGCCAGAAGCGAGAGACCCAGTACTTC.

The CDR3 DNA follows: TGTGCCAGCAGCCCTAACCAGGGGGATACGCAGTATTTT. Translation: CASSPNQGDTQYF. V usage is TRBV7-2 and J usage is TRBJ2-3; D may be TRBD1 (6 bases). The length of the CDR3 is 13 residues. Germline V gene data show CDR1 as SGHTA and CDR2 as FQGNSA. Trimming removed 5 bases at V and 6 bases at J, with 12 bases between.

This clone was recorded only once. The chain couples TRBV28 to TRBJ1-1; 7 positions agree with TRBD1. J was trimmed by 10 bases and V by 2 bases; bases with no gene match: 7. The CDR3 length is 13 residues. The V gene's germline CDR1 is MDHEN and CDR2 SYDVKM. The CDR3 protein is CASSLPDEGAAFF. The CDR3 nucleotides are TGTGCCAGCAGTTTACCGGACGAGGGGGCAGCTTTCTTT.